This TCR beta chain was identified during a study of control samples from healthy donors and cancer patients. Measured with immunoSEQ multiplex PCR; TCRdb has only the in-frame clones, and not every one. This sample has about 160,000 clones, with roughly 89% found just once. Sequencing was done on a sample of blood. The clonotype originates from a young man in good health.

The CDR3 sequence: CASRKASCTEAFF. DNA for the CDR3: TGTGCTAGTCGGAAGGCATCCTGCACTGAAGCTTTCTTT. The chain recombines TRBV12-5 with TRBJ1-1, with no clear D. The CDR3 covers 13 residues. Germline lookup yields CDR1 LGHNT and CDR2 FRNRAP. Trimming removed 8 bases at V and 4 bases at J, with 14 bases between.